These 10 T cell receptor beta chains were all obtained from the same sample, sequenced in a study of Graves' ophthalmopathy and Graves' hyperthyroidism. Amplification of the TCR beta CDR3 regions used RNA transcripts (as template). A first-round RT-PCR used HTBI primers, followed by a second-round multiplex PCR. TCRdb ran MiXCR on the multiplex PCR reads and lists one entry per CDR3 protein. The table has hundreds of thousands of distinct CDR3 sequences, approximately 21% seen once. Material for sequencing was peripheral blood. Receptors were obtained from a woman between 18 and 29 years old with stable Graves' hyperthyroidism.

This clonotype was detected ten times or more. CDR3 bases: TGTGCCTGGAGTCCACAGGGGGTCCACGAGCAGTACTTC. The encoded protein is CAWSPQGVHEQYF. V and J are TRBV30 and TRBJ2-7, with 8 bases matching TRBD1. The CDR3 loop spans 13 amino acids. The J segment lost 5 bases and the V segment lost 2 bases, leaving 5 bases of the junction unmatched. Germline V gives CDR1 GTSNPN, CDR2 SVGIG (reference sequence). Using reference TRBV30 and TRBJ2-7 for the parts outside the CDR3, the full variable domain is SQTIHQWPATLVQPVGSPLSLECTVEGTSNPNLYWYRQAAGRGLQLLFYSVGIGQISSEVPQNLSASRPQDRQFILSSKKLLLSDSGFYLCAWSPQGVHEQYFGPGTRLTVT.

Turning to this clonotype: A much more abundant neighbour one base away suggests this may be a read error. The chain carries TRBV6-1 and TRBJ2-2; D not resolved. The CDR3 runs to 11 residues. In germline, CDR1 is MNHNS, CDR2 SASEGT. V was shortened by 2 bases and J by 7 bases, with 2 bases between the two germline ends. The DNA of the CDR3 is TGTGCCAGCAGTGAACTCGGGGAGCTGTTTTTT. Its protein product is CASSELGELFF.

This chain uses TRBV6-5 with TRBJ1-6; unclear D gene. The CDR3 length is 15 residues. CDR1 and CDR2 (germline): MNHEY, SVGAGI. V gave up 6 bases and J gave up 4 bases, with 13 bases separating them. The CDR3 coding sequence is TGTGCCAGCAGCTACATCCCCGAGTATAATTCACCCCTCCACTTT. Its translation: CASSYIPEYNSPLHF.

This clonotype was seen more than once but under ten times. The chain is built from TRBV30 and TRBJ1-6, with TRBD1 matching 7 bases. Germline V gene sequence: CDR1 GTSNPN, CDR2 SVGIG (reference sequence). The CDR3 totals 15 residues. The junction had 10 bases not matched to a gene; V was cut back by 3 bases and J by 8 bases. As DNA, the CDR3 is TGTGCCTGGAGCGCAGGACAGGTGGGGTATTCACCCCTCCACTTT. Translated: CAWSAGQVGYSPLHF.

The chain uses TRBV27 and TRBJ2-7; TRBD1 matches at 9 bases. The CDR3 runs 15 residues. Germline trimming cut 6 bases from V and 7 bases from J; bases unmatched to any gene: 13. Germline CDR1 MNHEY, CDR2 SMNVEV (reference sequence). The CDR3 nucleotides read TGTGCCAGCAGGTGGACGGGACAGGGCTCTACGGAGCAGTACTTC. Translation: CASRWTGQGSTEQYF.

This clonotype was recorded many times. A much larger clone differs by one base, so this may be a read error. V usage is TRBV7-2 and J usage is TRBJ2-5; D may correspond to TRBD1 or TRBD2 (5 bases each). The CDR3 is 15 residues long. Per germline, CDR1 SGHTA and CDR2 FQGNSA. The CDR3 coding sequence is TGTGCCAGCAGCTTATCAGGGACCACCCAAGAGACCAAGTACTTC. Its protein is CASSLSGTTQETKYF. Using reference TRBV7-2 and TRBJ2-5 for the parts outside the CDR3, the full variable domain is GAGVSQSPSNKVTEKGKDVELRCDPISGHTALYWYRQSLGQGLEFLIYFQGNSAPDKSGLPSDRFSAERTGGSVSTLTIQRTQQEDSAVYLCASSLSGTTQETKYFGPGTRLLVL.

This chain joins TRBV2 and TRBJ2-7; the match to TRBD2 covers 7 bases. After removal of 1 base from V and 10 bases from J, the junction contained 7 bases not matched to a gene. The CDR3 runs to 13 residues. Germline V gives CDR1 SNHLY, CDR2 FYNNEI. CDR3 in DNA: TGTGCCAGCAGTGAAGTGGGGAGGGGCGATCAGTACTTC. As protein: CASSEVGRGDQYF.

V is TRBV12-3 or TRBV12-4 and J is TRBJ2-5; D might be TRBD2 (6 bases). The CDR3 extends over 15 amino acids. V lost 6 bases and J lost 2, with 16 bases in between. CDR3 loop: CASSVSGLRQETQYF. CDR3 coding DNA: TGTGCCAGCAGCGTAAGCGGGTTAAGACAAGAGACCCAGTACTTC.

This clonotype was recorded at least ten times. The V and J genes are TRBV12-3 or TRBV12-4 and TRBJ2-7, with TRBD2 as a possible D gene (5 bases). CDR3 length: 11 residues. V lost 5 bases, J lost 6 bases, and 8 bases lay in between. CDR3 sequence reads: CASSGEGEQYF. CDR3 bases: TGTGCCAGCAGTGGCGAGGGCGAGCAGTACTTC.

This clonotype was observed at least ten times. The CDR3: CASSLAAGRPPYEQYF. Here the CDR3 DNA reads TGTGCCAGCAGCTTAGCGGCAGGGCGGCCCCCCTACGAGCAGTACTTC. The chain couples TRBV7-2 to TRBJ2-7, with D possibly TRBD1 on 5 matching bases. Germline-derived CDR1 and CDR2 are SGHTA and FQGNSA. The CDR3 loop spans 16 amino acids. V dropped 0 bases and J dropped 2 bases, with 14 bases sitting between them.